The 28 T cell receptor beta chains listed next were all sequenced from one sample in a study of T-cell memory formation after mild COVID-19. Each CDR3 protein gets one entry after TCRdb re-called the 5' RACE reads with MiXCR. The table lists around 220,000 distinct CDR3 sequences, less than 20% of them singletons, with 3.5% in the top ten. Sequencing was carried out using PBMCs or a T cell subset sorted from them (not recorded which). Receptors originate from a man between 18 and 29 years old who had mild COVID-19 (a few samples of this study predate the infection). Cell type and time point are not known.

The chain recombines TRBV4-2 with TRBJ1-4; unclear D gene. The germline V gene has CDR1 LGHNA and CDR2 YNFKEQ. V shed 0 bases and J shed 8 bases, with 16 bases lying between them. The CDR3 spans 16 residues. The CDR3 sequence: CASSQDPGRRREKLFF. In nucleotides, the CDR3 is TGTGCCAGCAGCCAAGATCCAGGACGTCGGAGAGAAAAACTGTTTTTT.

This clonotype occurred many times. The CDR3 nucleotides are TGCGCCAGCAGCCAGGGGACTAGCGGGGTCGGCTCCTACAATGAGCAGTTCTTC. Protein product: CASSQGTSGVGSYNEQFF. V and J are TRBV5-1 and TRBJ2-1; the match to TRBD2 covers 13 bases. This CDR3 contains 18 residues. Germline V lookup: CDR1 SGHRS, CDR2 YFSETQ. V lost 4 bases to trimming and J lost 0 bases; unmatched junction nucleotides: 7.

The V and J genes are TRBV7-2 and TRBJ1-2; 7 nucleotides align to TRBD1. This CDR3 has 15 amino acids. In germline, CDR1 is SGHTA, CDR2 FQGNSA. The junction had 2 bases not matched to a gene; V was cut back by 0 bases and J by 1 base. This chain's CDR3 is CASSLATGFNYGYTF. CDR3 DNA: TGTGCCAGCAGCTTAGCGACAGGGTTTAACTATGGCTACACCTTC.

V usage is TRBV6-2 or TRBV6-3 and J usage is TRBJ1-5; the match to TRBD1 covers 7 bases. The length of the CDR3 is 14 residues. V gave up 2 bases and J gave up 6 bases; unmatched junction bases: 4. Germline loops: CDR1 MNHEY, CDR2 SVGEGT. As DNA, the CDR3 is TGTGCCAGCAGTTACGGGACAGCCTCTCAGCCCCAGCATTTT. It specifies CASSYGTASQPQHF.

J is TRBJ2-4 and V is TRBV24-1; TRBD1 might be the D (6 bases). V was pared by 3 bases and J by 5 bases, with 16 bases between. Germline CDR1 reads KGHDR; CDR2 reads SFDVKD. The CDR3 is 16 residues long. CDR3 amino acids: CATSDKSRGSENIQYF. The CDR3 bases are TGTGCCACCAGTGATAAGTCCAGGGGAAGCGAAAACATTCAGTACTTC.

For this clonotype: The junction departs from germline at one end; a sequencing error may be responsible. The chain combines TRBV7-7 with TRBJ2-3; TRBD1 might be the D (6 bases). CDR1 is SSHAT and CDR2 is FNYEAQ in the germline V gene (reference sequence). CDR3 length: 13 amino acids. CDR3 sequence reads: CASSRDTTDTQYF. For the CDR3, the DNA is TGTGCTAGCAGCCGGGACACCACAGATACGCAGTATTTT.

The CDR3 spells CASSQQGLNTEAFF. In DNA form, the CDR3 reads TGTGCCAGCTCCCAACAGGGCCTGAACACTGAAGCTTTCTTT. This sequence joins TRBV18 and TRBJ1-1; tentatively, D is TRBD1 (6 bases). V was trimmed by 6 bases and J by 0 bases, leaving 11 bases between them. CDR3 length: 14 amino acids. CDR1 is KGHSH and CDR2 is LQKENI in the germline V gene.

The CDR3 coding sequence is TGTGCCAGCTCACGAGCAGGCAACCTTAACTCCTATAATTCACCCCTCCACTTT. Translated: CASSRAGNLNSYNSPLHF. The chain combines TRBV18 with TRBJ1-6; D gene uncertain. Trimming cost V 4 bases and J 0 bases, with 16 bases left between them. Germline CDR1 reads KGHSH; CDR2 reads LQKENI. CDR3 length: 18 residues.

This clonotype was seen repeatedly, ten times or more. The chain has TRBV4-2 and TRBJ2-5, with a tentative D call TRBD2 (5 bases). The V gene's germline CDR1 is LGHNA and CDR2 YNFKEQ. With 1 base removed from V and 2 bases from J, the gap between germline ends came to 8 bases. The CDR3 loop spans 14 amino acids. In DNA, the CDR3 is TGTGCCAGCAGCCAAGCTCCGGGACAAGAGACCCAGTACTTC. Residues: CASSQAPGQETQYF.

The chain uses TRBV5-5 and TRBJ1-1; D unresolved. Germline CDR1 is SGHKS and CDR2 is YYEKEE (reference sequence). The CDR3 sequence is 15 residues long. The germline V and J ends were trimmed by 1 base and 1 base, with 11 bases remaining between them. CDR3 sequence: CASSLYHQENTEAFF. As DNA, the CDR3 is TGTGCCAGCAGCTTGTACCATCAGGAGAACACTGAAGCTTTCTTT.

This clonotype has only a few counts. This rearrangement joins TRBV28 to TRBJ1-4; weak D call: TRBD1 (5 bases). The CDR3 has 14 residues. V dropped 7 bases and J dropped 3 bases, with 12 bases sitting between them. The V gene's germline CDR1 is MDHEN and CDR2 SYDVKM. The CDR3 sequence is CASTHRPSNEKLFF. The CDR3 nucleotides read TGTGCCAGCACCCACAGGCCCTCTAATGAAAAACTGTTTTTT.

The V call is TRBV12-3 or TRBV12-4, the J call TRBJ2-3; D tentatively fits TRBD1 or TRBD2 (5 bases each). V gave up 6 bases and J gave up 0 bases, with 13 bases separating them. The CDR3 is made up of 15 amino acids. The CDR3 reads CASSAPGPSTDTQYF. The CDR3 DNA reads TGTGCCAGCAGCGCGCCGGGACCGAGCACAGATACGCAGTATTTT.

This clonotype occurred a few times. The chain uses TRBV10-3 and TRBJ2-3; TRBD1 might be the D (6 bases). This CDR3 contains 17 residues. Trimming shortened V by 0 bases and J by 2 bases, and 15 bases separated the two germline ends. CDR1 is ENHRY and CDR2 is SYGVKD in the germline V gene. CDR3 DNA: TGTGCCATCAGTGAGTCTGGGGGCGGCGGTGCCACAGATACGCAGTATTTT. The encoded protein is CAISESGGGGATDTQYF.

The rearrangement joins TRBV20-1 to TRBJ2-7; 7 bases are shared with TRBD1. V lost 3 bases, J lost 2 bases, and 7 bases stayed unmatched. CDR1 and CDR2 from the germline V gene are DFQATT and SNEGSKA (reference sequence). CDR3 length equals 14 residues. The CDR3 bases are TGCAGTGCTAGTTCTGGACAGGAAGCCTACGAGCAGTACTTC. This translates into CSASSGQEAYEQYF.

This clonotype was recorded a few times. V gene TRBV7-3 combines with J gene TRBJ2-6; 10 bases map to TRBD2. CDR3 length: 19 amino acids. V was pared by 5 bases and J by 0 bases, with 10 bases of the junction left unmatched. Germline loops: CDR1 SGHTA, CDR2 FQGTGA. Here the CDR3 reads CASSPRGGTSVSGANVLTF. In nucleotides, the CDR3 is TGTGCCAGCAGCCCTCGGGGAGGGACTAGCGTCTCTGGGGCCAACGTCCTGACTTTC.

The V call is TRBV6-6, the J call TRBJ2-3; 9 positions agree with TRBD2. The CDR3 is made up of 14 amino acids. With V trimmed by 8 bases and J by 5 bases, 8 bases remained unmatched. Germline V gives CDR1 MNHNY, CDR2 SVGAGI (reference sequence). The CDR3 sequence is CASVLKRGVDTQYF. The CDR3 DNA sequence: TGTGCCAGCGTTTTAAAGCGGGGGGTAGATACGCAGTATTTT.

The chain is built from TRBV5-4 and TRBJ1-1; D is undetermined. Germline lookup yields CDR1 SGHNT and CDR2 YYREEE (reference sequence). V shed 4 bases and J shed 3 bases, with 28 bases lying between them. The CDR3 is made up of 19 amino acids. The CDR3 reads CASSQVEAALWLEDTEAFF. The CDR3 DNA is TGTGCCAGCAGCCAGGTGGAGGCAGCTTTATGGCTCGAGGACACTGAAGCTTTCTTT.

The CDR3 spells CASALAGGGDTQYF. For the CDR3, the DNA is TGTGCCAGCGCACTAGCGGGGGGAGGTGATACGCAGTATTTT. This rearrangement joins TRBV6-6 to TRBJ2-3; 12 bases fit TRBD2. The germline V gene encodes CDR1 MNHNY and CDR2 SVGAGI (reference sequence). The CDR3 is 14 amino acids. Unmatched junction bases numbered 6, after V lost 8 bases and J lost 6 bases.

The V and J genes are TRBV7-2 and TRBJ2-2; 9 bases are shared with TRBD1. Trimming at V came to 5 bases and at J to 7 bases, leaving 8 bases not matched to a gene. This CDR3 is 15 amino acids long. CDR1 is SGHTA, CDR2 FQGNSA, per germline. CDR3 protein: CASSPWTGVNGELFF. CDR3 nucleotides: TGTGCCAGCAGCCCCTGGACAGGGGTGAACGGGGAGCTGTTTTTT.

This chain links TRBV28 with TRBJ2-1; D is unclear. The CDR3 is 13 amino acids. Trimming cost V 6 bases and J 4 bases, with 10 bases left between them. Germline V gene lookup returns CDR1 MDHEN and CDR2 SYDVKM. DNA for the CDR3: TGTGCCAGCAGCCCAACATGGTACAATGAGCAGTTCTTC. Translation: CASSPTWYNEQFF.

This clonotype was observed a handful of times. The chain uses TRBV29-1 and TRBJ2-5; D is uncertain. V was pared by 4 bases and J by 2 bases, with 11 bases between. CDR3 length: 13 amino acids. CDR1 and CDR2 from the germline V gene are SQVTM and ANQGSEA. CDR3 region: CSVVPDIQETQYF. The CDR3 DNA follows: TGCAGCGTTGTGCCAGATATACAAGAGACCCAGTACTTC.

The chain combines TRBV3-1 with TRBJ1-6; unclear D gene. The CDR3 has 13 amino acids. CDR1 and CDR2 (germline): LGHDT, YNNKEL (reference sequence). The ends were cut back, 5 bases at V and 8 bases at J, with 10 bases in the middle. Written as DNA, the CDR3 is TGTGCCAGCAGCGCCCCCCCTGATTCACCCCTCCACTTT. It codes for CASSAPPDSPLHF.

This clonotype was seen many times. V is TRBV5-1 and J is TRBJ2-3; TRBD1 matches 9 bases. Germline V gene data show CDR1 as SGHRS and CDR2 as YFSETQ. Germline trimming cut 5 bases from V and 14 bases from J; bases unmatched to any gene: 21. CDR3 length equals 16 residues. CDR3 nucleotides: TGCGCCAGCAGTCCTTCACAGGGGGCCCAACTGATCAGTCTGTATTTT. Encoded protein: CASSPSQGAQLISLYF.

This chain uses TRBV20-1 with TRBJ2-5, with D possibly matching TRBD1 (6 bases). CDR1 is DFQATT and CDR2 is SNEGSKA in the germline V gene (reference sequence). The CDR3 runs to 12 residues. Trimming left V 7 bases short and J 5 bases short, with 14 bases between. The CDR3 coding sequence is TGCAGTGGGTACAGGGCTGAGGAGACCCAGTACTTC. Amino acids: CSGYRAEETQYF.

V and J are TRBV5-6 and TRBJ1-6; D is perhaps TRBD1 (5 bases). The V end was cut by 3 bases, the J end by 11 bases, with 9 bases between. The CDR3 totals 12 residues. The germline V gene has CDR1 SGHDT and CDR2 YYEEEE. CDR3 nucleotide sequence: TGTGCCAGCAGCTCCCGGGGACCACCCCTCCACTTT. As protein: CASSSRGPPLHF.

The chain recombines TRBV29-1 with TRBJ1-2, with D uncertain. Deletions cut 2 bases from V and 0 bases from J, with 16 bases between. The CDR3 contains 16 residues. The germline V gene encodes CDR1 SQVTM and CDR2 ANQGSEA. The DNA for the CDR3 is TGCAGCGTTGAAAAGGGCTTTTCCCCAGCTAACTATGGCTACACCTTC. Translation gives CSVEKGFSPANYGYTF.

This clonotype came up a few times. V and J are TRBV7-9 and TRBJ1-2, with unresolved D. The germline V gene has CDR1 SEHNR and CDR2 FQNEAQ (reference sequence). Trimming pared 4 bases from V and 4 bases from J, leaving 13 bases between. CDR3 length equals 14 residues. The DNA of the CDR3 is TGTGCCAGCAGCTCCCTGGACGGACGCTATGGCTACACCTTC. Protein: CASSSLDGRYGYTF.

This clonotype was found many times. The rearrangement joins TRBV18 to TRBJ2-3, with D unclear. The CDR3 length is 14 residues. Trimming left V 2 bases short and J 4 bases short, with 10 bases between. Germline assignment: CDR1 KGHSH and CDR2 LQKENI. CDR3 coding DNA: TGTGCCAGCTCACCAGTAAGGAGCGCAGATACGCAGTATTTT. Amino acids: CASSPVRSADTQYF.